The 20 T cell receptor beta chains below all came from one sample that was sequenced in a study of CD8+ T cells in alopecia areata. Extracted from the samples, RNA was reverse transcribed into cDNA to serve as the sequencing template. TCRdb's copy holds only in-frame clones and misses some; the assay was immunoSEQ multiplex PCR. Of 150,000 to 200,000 clones in the sample, approximately 60% were seen once. The sequencing sample was made of CD4+ T cells sorted from blood. These receptors all come from a human donor in good health.

The chain recombines TRBV6-5 with TRBJ1-2; D is unresolved. Between the trimmed V and J ends, which lost 4 bases and 7 bases, there was a span of 16 bases. This CDR3 has 14 amino acids. Germline-derived CDR1 and CDR2 are MNHEY and SVGAGI. CDR3 amino acids: CASSSAAHGSGYTF. CDR3 DNA sequence: TGTGCCAGCAGTTCGGCGGCGCACGGGAGTGGCTACACCTTC.

This sequence joins TRBV9 and TRBJ1-3; 12 bases match TRBD1. The V and J ends lost 1 base and 0 bases, in that order; junction bases with no gene match: 11. Germline CDR1 reads SGDLS; CDR2 reads YYNGEE. The length of the CDR3 is 20 residues. CDR3 bases: TGTGCCAGCAGCGTAACAGACCGGGACAGGGGGCGATTCTCTGGAAACACCATATATTTT. Amino acids: CASSVTDRDRGRFSGNTIYF.

The chain carries TRBV6-1 and TRBJ1-5; TRBD1 might be the D (6 bases). Germline V gene data show CDR1 as MNHNS and CDR2 as SASEGT. The CDR3 is 13 amino acids. Trimming removed 8 bases at V and 3 bases at J, with 11 bases between. DNA for the CDR3: TGTGCCAGCTGGGGGCGGAACAATCAGCCCCAGCATTTT. This translates into CASWGRNNQPQHF.

The chain carries TRBV5-6 and TRBJ2-6; a possible D gene is TRBD1 (5 bases). V shed 1 base and J shed 0 bases, with 5 bases lying between them. The germline CDR1 and CDR2 sequences are SGHDT and YYEEEE. The CDR3 sequence is 15 residues long. The CDR3, as DNA: TGTGCCAGCAGCTTGACAGGCTCTGGGGCCAACGTCCTGACTTTC. Encoded protein: CASSLTGSGANVLTF. Full variable domain (rest looked up from reference TRBV5-6 and TRBJ2-6): DAGVTQSPTHLIKTRGQQVTLRCSPKSGHDTVSWYQQALGQGPQFIFQYYEEEERQRGNFPDRFSGHQFPNYSSELNVNALLLGDSALYLCASSLTGSGANVLTFGAGSRLTVL.

This sequence joins TRBV7-2 and TRBJ1-5, with unresolved D. Germline-derived CDR1 and CDR2 are SGHTA and FQGNSA. The CDR3 totals 16 residues. Trimming shortened V by 1 base and J by 0 bases, and 10 bases separated the two germline ends. DNA of the CDR3: TGTGCCAGCAGCTTAGACCGACGGGGTAGCAATCAGCCCCAGCATTTT. This encodes CASSLDRRGSNQPQHF.

This clone was observed a handful of times. V usage is TRBV6-1 and J usage is TRBJ2-3; 9 bases agree with TRBD1. Trimming removed 9 bases from V and 7 bases from J; junction bases left unmatched: 8. In germline, CDR1 is MNHNS, CDR2 SASEGT. The CDR3 is 13 amino acids. The CDR3 sequence is CASTGTGWNTQYF. The CDR3 nucleotides are TGTGCCAGTACCGGGACAGGGTGGAATACGCAGTATTTT.

The chain couples TRBV29-1 to TRBJ2-7, with D possibly matching TRBD2 (6 bases). The CDR3 contains 13 residues. The germline V gene encodes CDR1 SQVTM and CDR2 ANQGSEA. V was clipped by 6 bases and J by 2 bases, with 14 bases between them. The CDR3 region is CSVRGSGTYEQYF. In nucleotides, the CDR3 is TGCAGCGTAAGGGGTAGCGGCACCTACGAGCAGTACTTC.

This chain links TRBV4-1 with TRBJ1-3, with 7 bases fitting TRBD1. The CDR3 sequence is 16 residues long. J lost 0 bases, V lost 0 bases, and 2 bases had no gene match. In germline, CDR1 is MGHRA, CDR2 YSYEKL. The CDR3 loop is CASSQEGQLSGNTIYF. Written as DNA, the CDR3 is TGCGCCAGCAGCCAAGAGGGACAGCTCTCTGGAAACACCATATATTTT.

The chain recombines TRBV27 with TRBJ2-3, with D maybe TRBD2 (6 bases). CDR3 size: 16 residues. Trimming stripped 1 base from V and 3 bases from J, with 14 bases between. Germline CDR1 reads MNHEY; CDR2 reads SMNVEV (reference sequence). The CDR3 here is CASSLFPGSKTDTQYF. The CDR3 region has the DNA TGTGCCAGCAGTTTATTTCCCGGGAGTAAGACAGATACGCAGTATTTT.

This clone was seen only a few times. The CDR3 spells CASSQDLHRTYSYEQYF. In DNA, the CDR3 is TGTGCCAGCAGCCAAGATCTCCACAGGACCTACTCCTACGAGCAGTACTTC. The chain is built from TRBV4-2 and TRBJ2-7; maybe TRBD1 (5 bases). Germline CDR1 is LGHNA and CDR2 is YNFKEQ. This CDR3 has 17 amino acids. V dropped 0 bases and J dropped 0 bases, with 15 bases sitting between them.

This clone has a handful of counts. The chain recombines TRBV29-1 with TRBJ1-2; the match to TRBD1 covers 7 bases. There are 13 residues in the CDR3. Trimming removed 6 bases from V and 5 bases from J; junction bases left unmatched: 9. From germline, CDR1 is SQVTM and CDR2 ANQGSEA. The CDR3 DNA reads TGCAGCGTCGAGGAGGCAGGGGGATATGGCTACACCTTC. It yields the protein CSVEEAGGYGYTF.

This chain joins TRBV6-5 and TRBJ2-5, with 7 bases that match TRBD2. The trim removed 0 bases at V and 13 bases at J, leaving 8 bases unmatched. The CDR3 spans 13 residues. CDR1 is MNHEY, CDR2 SVGAGI, per germline. In nucleotides, the CDR3 is TGTGCCAGCAGTTACTCAAGGCGGCGGGAGTTGTACTTC. Its protein is CASSYSRRRELYF.

J is TRBJ1-2 and V is TRBV27; TRBD1 is a possible D gene (6 bases). V lost 7 bases to trimming and J lost 7 bases, with 13 bases between them. Per the germline V gene, CDR1 is MNHEY and CDR2 is SMNVEV (reference sequence). This CDR3 spans 12 amino acids. The CDR3 region is CASTTGRSGYTF. The DNA for the CDR3 is TGTGCCAGCACCACAGGGAGGAGTGGCTACACCTTC.

V usage is TRBV30 and J usage is TRBJ2-7; 7 bases agree with TRBD2. J gave up 4 bases and V 3 bases, and 9 bases lay outside the gene matches. The CDR3 is 14 residues long. Germline-derived CDR1 and CDR2 are GTSNPN and SVGIG (reference sequence). This chain's CDR3 is CAWRARGDTYEQYF. Written as DNA, the CDR3 is TGTGCCTGGAGGGCACGGGGGGATACTTACGAGCAGTACTTC.

The V call is TRBV18, the J call TRBJ2-1, with 10 bases aligning to TRBD2. The V and J ends lost 3 bases and 14 bases, in that order; junction bases with no gene match: 13. This CDR3 contains 15 residues. Germline values: CDR1 KGHSH, CDR2 LQKENI. The CDR3: CASSPRASGSAEEFF. CDR3 DNA: TGTGCCAGCTCACCCCGGGCTAGCGGGAGCGCGGAGGAGTTCTTC.

This clone has just a few counts. The rearrangement uses TRBV10-3 and TRBJ1-4; D uncertain. This CDR3 spans 14 amino acids. Germline V gives CDR1 ENHRY, CDR2 SYGVKD. Trimming shortened V by 3 bases and J by 12 bases, and 17 bases separated the two germline ends. The CDR3 reads CAISDPPRREELFF. The CDR3 region has the DNA TGTGCCATCAGTGATCCACCTCGCCGGGAGGAACTGTTTTTT.

The rearrangement uses TRBV27 and TRBJ1-5, with D hard to call. Germline lookup yields CDR1 MNHEY and CDR2 SMNVEV (reference sequence). The CDR3 is 13 residues long. Trimming pared 8 bases from V and 7 bases from J, leaving 15 bases between. In nucleotides, the CDR3 is TGTGCCAGCGAATGGCCCGTGCTCCAGCCCCAGCATTTT. Its translation: CASEWPVLQPQHF.

The table lists this clone with a count of one. CDR3 coding DNA: TGTGCCAGCAGTCCGACTCCGGGACTAGCGGGCTCCGCATGGGAGCAGTACTTC. Its translation: CASSPTPGLAGSAWEQYF. The chain recombines TRBV28 with TRBJ2-7, with 12 nucleotides matching TRBD2. The CDR3 length is 18 residues. Losses at the gene ends were 5 bases for V and 7 bases for J; bases not matched to a gene: 18. Germline V gene lookup returns CDR1 MDHEN and CDR2 SYDVKM.

This clone came up once. The rearrangement links TRBV4-1 to TRBJ2-5; the D is unclear. This CDR3 comprises 13 residues. V was pared by 4 bases and J by 5 bases, with 11 bases between. Germline V gene sequence: CDR1 MGHRA, CDR2 YSYEKL. CDR3 DNA: TGCGCCAGCAGCCTTTGGGTTGAGGAGACCCAGTACTTC. Protein product: CASSLWVEETQYF.

The chain carries TRBV18 and TRBJ1-5; 7 nucleotides match TRBD1. V lost 8 bases to trimming and J lost 4 bases; unmatched junction nucleotides: 5. This CDR3 comprises 13 residues. The germline gives CDR1 KGHSH, CDR2 LQKENI. DNA of the CDR3: TGTGCCAGCACCTGGGACAGAAATCAGCCCCAGCATTTT. It yields the protein CASTWDRNQPQHF.